Below, 7 T cell receptor beta chains from the same sample are listed, as sequenced in a study of T-cell memory formation after mild COVID-19. Each CDR3 protein is one row after TCRdb ran MiXCR on the 5' RACE reads. The sample lists fewer than 250,000 distinct CDR3 sequences; about 16% were seen once. The sequenced sample was PBMCs or a T cell subset sorted from them (not recorded which). The receptors originated from an adult woman who had mild COVID-19 (a few samples of this study predate the infection). Cell type and time point are not known.

The J gene is TRBJ1-1, the V gene TRBV3-1; TRBD1 aligns across 7 bases. V lost 8 bases and J lost 3; bases outside the gene matches: 6. Germline loops: CDR1 LGHDT, CDR2 YNNKEL (reference sequence). CDR3 length: 13 amino acids. CDR3 sequence: CASQLGQYTEAFF. The DNA for the CDR3 is TGTGCCAGCCAACTGGGACAGTACACTGAAGCTTTCTTT.

This clonotype was found a few times. The V call is TRBV20-1, the J call TRBJ2-1; TRBD2 agrees at 11 bases. This CDR3 region has 18 residues. The V and J ends lost 0 bases and 6 bases, in that order; junction bases with no gene match: 13. The V gene's germline CDR1 is DFQATT and CDR2 SNEGSKA (reference sequence). CDR3 nucleotide sequence: TGCAGTGCTAGAGATTTCCCGTCGCTAGCGGGAGGTACCAATGAGCAGTTCTTC. Protein: CSARDFPSLAGGTNEQFF.

This clonotype was recorded a few times. The V call is TRBV9, the J call TRBJ1-3; 8 bases align to TRBD1. Germline V gene data show CDR1 as SGDLS and CDR2 as YYNGEE. The CDR3 runs to 15 residues. The junction had 4 bases not matched to a gene; V was cut back by 3 bases and J by 2 bases. CDR3 in amino acids: CASSARQGTGNTIYF. CDR3 DNA: TGTGCCAGCAGCGCCAGACAGGGGACTGGAAACACCATATATTTT.

The chain couples TRBV7-9 to TRBJ2-2, with TRBD1 matching 10 bases. V shed 6 bases, J shed 2 bases, and the junction held 6 bases outside the gene matches. Per the germline V gene, CDR1 is SEHNR and CDR2 is FQNEAQ (reference sequence). CDR3 length equals 16 residues. The CDR3 sequence: CASRQRTGGNTGELFF. The DNA for the CDR3 is TGTGCCAGCAGGCAACGGACAGGGGGTAACACCGGGGAGCTGTTTTTT.

This clonotype was seen repeatedly, ten times or more. V and J are TRBV18 and TRBJ1-4; tentative D call: TRBD1 (5 bases). CDR3 length: 14 residues. CDR1 and CDR2 from the germline V gene are KGHSH and LQKENI. Trimming stripped 5 bases from V and 8 bases from J, with 15 bases between. The CDR3 region is CASSYGAGREKLFF. The CDR3 coding sequence is TGTGCCAGCTCATATGGAGCGGGGCGGGAAAAACTGTTTTTT.

The chain couples TRBV4-1 to TRBJ2-3; 11 positions agree with TRBD2. Germline V gene lookup returns CDR1 MGHRA and CDR2 YSYEKL. CDR3 length: 18 residues. The junction had 11 bases not matched to a gene; V was cut back by 4 bases and J by 2 bases. In DNA, the CDR3 is TGCGCCAGCAGCCCCCAAAGAAGACTAGCGGGAACCACAGATACGCAGTATTTT. This codes for CASSPQRRLAGTTDTQYF.

This clonotype was found many times. The chain carries TRBV27 and TRBJ2-1; D may be TRBD2 (6 bases). Germline loops: CDR1 MNHEY, CDR2 SMNVEV (reference sequence). The V gene lost 8 bases and the J gene lost 9 bases, with 26 bases spanning the gap. This CDR3 has 16 residues. The CDR3 DNA follows: TGTGCCAGCCGTCCCCGGCCGGGGTGGGAGGCGGGTGAGCAGTTCTTC. The encoded protein is CASRPRPGWEAGEQFF.